This is a list of T cell receptor beta chains from one sample in a study of cytomegalovirus exposure and HLA in healthy donors. Assay used: immunoSEQ multiplex PCR; TCRdb lists only in-frame clones, some missing. The record lists 150,000 to 200,000 clones, of which the ten most abundant hold about 0.8%. The specimen sequenced was PBMCs. Receptors were obtained from a woman between 18 and 29 years old in good health and CMV-seropositive. Both conserved end residues are part of each CDR3. Each record gives: J gene, V gene, D gene, CDR3 protein, CDR3 DNA. D genes are given only for firm matches.

TRBJ2-5 TRBV5-1 TRBD2 CASSLQYRTSYDETQYF TGCGCCAGCAGCCTACAATACCGGACTAGCTACGATGAGACCCAGTACTTC
TRBJ1-3 TRBV10-2 - CASTPGQNSGNTIYF TGCGCCAGCACCCCAGGACAGAACTCTGGAAACACCATATATTTT
TRBJ1-1 TRBV30 - CAWSVSRGTEAFF TGTGCCTGGAGTGTCAGTAGGGGCACTGAAGCTTTCTTT
TRBJ2-5 TRBV11-2 TRBD2 CASSSTSGRPKETQYF TGTGCCAGCAGCTCGACTAGCGGGAGGCCTAAAGAGACCCAGTACTTC
TRBJ2-7 TRBV15 - CATSSYDEQYF TGTGCCACCAGCAGTTATGACGAGCAGTACTTC
TRBJ2-7 TRBV5-1 TRBD1 CASSPGQGAYEQYF TGCGCCAGCAGCCCGGGACAGGGGGCCTACGAGCAGTACTTC
TRBJ2-7 TRBV7-9 - CASSRDTSYEQYF TGTGCCAGCAGCCGGGACACCTCCTACGAGCAGTACTTC
TRBJ1-5 TRBV14 TRBD1 CASSLHDGTGGFPHQPQHF TGTGCCAGCAGCCTTCATGACGGGACAGGCGGATTCCCTCATCAGCCCCAGCATTTT
TRBJ1-2 TRBV2 TRBD1 CASTDRGRVHGYTF TGTGCCAGCACGGACAGGGGAAGGGTTCATGGCTACACCTTC
TRBJ2-5 TRBV9 - CASSLPFRQGGNQETQYF TGTGCCAGCAGCTTACCTTTCCGACAGGGAGGAAATCAAGAGACCCAGTACTTC
TRBJ2-5 TRBV5-1 - CASSLGAQETQYF TGCGCCAGCAGCTTGGGGGCCCAAGAGACCCAGTACTTC
TRBJ2-7 TRBV5-5 - CASSLASVDPYEQYF TGTGCCAGCAGCTTGGCTAGCGTCGATCCCTACGAGCAGTACTTC
TRBJ2-2 TRBV7-6 TRBD1 CASSFRPGTGGEGTGELFF TGTGCCAGCAGCTTTCGTCCCGGGACAGGGGGCGAGGGCACCGGGGAGCTGTTTTTT
TRBJ2-1 TRBV5-1 TRBD2 CASSRESGRQSYNEQFF TGCGCCAGCAGCCGCGAAAGCGGGAGACAGTCCTACAATGAGCAGTTCTTC
TRBJ2-2 TRBV10-3 - CAISAGKTNTGELFF TGTGCCATCAGTGCAGGGAAGACGAACACCGGGGAGCTGTTTTTT
TRBJ1-1 TRBV19 TRBD1 CASSIGPTGANTEAFF TGTGCCAGTAGTATTGGTCCGACAGGGGCGAACACTGAAGCTTTCTTT
TRBJ1-5 TRBV19 - CASSIGLPDQPQHF TGTGCCAGTAGTATAGGGCTTCCCGATCAGCCCCAGCATTTT
TRBJ1-4 TRBV29-1 - CSVRGKGTNEKLFF TGCAGCGTGCGGGGGAAAGGAACTAATGAAAAACTGTTTTTT
TRBJ1-5 TRBV2 - CASSAWEGNQPQHF TGTGCCAGCAGTGCGTGGGAGGGCAATCAGCCCCAGCATTTT
TRBJ1-5 TRBV7-7 - CASSYTAGLSQPQHF TGTGCCAGCAGCTACACGGCAGGGCTCAGTCAGCCCCAGCATTTT
TRBJ1-1 TRBV7-9 - CASSLEAGGDSEAFF TGTGCCAGCAGCTTAGAGGCTGGGGGGGATAGTGAAGCTTTCTTT
TRBJ1-3 TRBV9 - CASSVGGAIYSGNTIYF TGTGCCAGCAGCGTAGGCGGAGCCATCTACTCTGGAAACACCATATATTTT